This TCR beta chain was observed in a study of sequential checkpoint blockade in melanoma. The overall study: Each arm's sequence ended with maintenance nivolumab.

Germline V gene sequence: CDR1 SEHNR, CDR2 FQNEAQ (reference sequence). Trimming shortened V by 5 bases and J by 0 bases, and 14 bases separated the two germline ends. This CDR3 contains 15 residues. The treatment is: randomized to nivolumab then ipilimumab (arm A) or the reverse (arm B). The assay was immunoSEQ multiplex PCR, and TCRdb's table has in-frame clones only and misses some. The sample lists about 11,000 clones; around four fifths were seen once. Here the sequenced sample was CD8+ T cells sorted from blood (inferred from file names), taken from a patient given nivolumab and ipilimumab in sequence. The clonotype comes from a human donor with melanoma. This chain uses TRBV7-9 with TRBJ2-7; weak D call: TRBD1 (6 bases). The CDR3 nucleotides read TGTGCCAGCAGCCCCCGAGACAGGAGCTCCTACGAGCAGTACTTC. This translates into CASSPRDRSSYEQYF. Variable domain in full (rest from reference TRBV7-9 and TRBJ2-7): DTGVSQNPRHKITKRGQNVTFRCDPISEHNRLYWYRQTLGQGPEFLTYFQNEAQLEKSRLLSDRFSAERPKGSFSTLEIQRTEQGDSAMYLCASSPRDRSSYEQYFGPGTRLTVT.